This section outlines one T cell receptor (beta chain) sequence together with its context. What it binds is unknown. This specimen comes from a study of T cell responses to AZD1222 COVID-19 vaccine. V lost 8 bases, J lost 4 bases, and 17 bases lay in between. CDR1 and CDR2 (germline): SQVTM, ANQGSEA. The CDR3 sequence is 13 residues long. Regarding the study as a whole: In a largely white British group with more females than males, clonal diversity was possibly underestimated.

Generated by immunoSEQ multiplex PCR, the TCRdb table keeps only in-frame clones and is missing some. The sample shows some 120,000 clones, 91% of them seen only once. The source is an adult in good health. This chain uses TRBV29-1 with TRBJ2-5; D may be TRBD2 (7 bases). Sequencing used peripheral blood, obtained on day 0 of AZD1222 vaccination. CDR3 nucleotide sequence: TGCAGCTCCGTCGGGGGGCGTGGAGAGACCCAGTACTTC. It codes for CSSVGGRGETQYF.